The T cell receptor beta chain under discussion was sequenced for a study of early T cells in non-severe SARS-CoV-2 infection. Across the whole study: Sequencing of bulk RNA from unsorted whole blood was done, without chain pairing. General study results and limits: Matching with VDJdb favored anti-spike CD8 responses (missing private and CD4 specificities).

There are many counts of this clonotype. Its specificity is unknown. Individually, cDNA molecules had unique molecular identifiers attached to them. TCRdb re-called the 5' RACE reads with MiXCR, one entry per CDR3 protein. The repertoire includes some 40,000 distinct CDR3 sequences, 5.5% of them detected once, and approximately 4% sits in the top ten. This CDR3 contains 13 residues. Germline V gives CDR1 MNHNS, CDR2 SASEGT. V was shortened by 5 bases and J by 6 bases, with 10 bases between the two germline ends. V gene TRBV6-1 combines with J gene TRBJ2-2; TRBD1 is a possible D gene (6 bases). The sequenced sample was whole blood, obtained at baseline. The clonotype originates from an adult who was a healthcare worker with PCR-confirmed SARS-CoV-2 infection or an uninfected control (not recorded which). DNA for the CDR3: TGTGCCAGCAGTCGGACAGTCCCCGGGGAGCTGTTTTTT. This encodes CASSRTVPGELFF.